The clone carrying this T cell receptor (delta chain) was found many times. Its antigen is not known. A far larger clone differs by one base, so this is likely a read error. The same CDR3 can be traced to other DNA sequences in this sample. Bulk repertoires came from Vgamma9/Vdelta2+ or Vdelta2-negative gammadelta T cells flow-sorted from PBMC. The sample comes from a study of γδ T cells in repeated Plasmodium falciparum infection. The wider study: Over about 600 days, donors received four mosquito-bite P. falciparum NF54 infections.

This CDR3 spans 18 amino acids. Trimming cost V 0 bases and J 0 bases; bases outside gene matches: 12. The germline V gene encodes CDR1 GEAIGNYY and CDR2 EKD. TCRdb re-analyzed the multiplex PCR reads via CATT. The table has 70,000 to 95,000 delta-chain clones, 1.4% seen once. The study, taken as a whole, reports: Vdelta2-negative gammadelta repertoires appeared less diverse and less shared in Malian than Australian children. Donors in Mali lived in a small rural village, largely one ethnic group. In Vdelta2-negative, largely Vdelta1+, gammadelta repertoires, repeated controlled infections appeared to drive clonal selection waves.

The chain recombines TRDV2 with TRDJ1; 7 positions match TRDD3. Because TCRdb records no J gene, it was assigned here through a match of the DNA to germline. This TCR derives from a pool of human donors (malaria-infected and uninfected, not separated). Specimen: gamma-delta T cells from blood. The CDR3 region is CACDTVPLRIRDTDKLIF. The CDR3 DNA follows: TGTGCCTGTGACACCGTTCCCCTTCGGATACGGGACACCGATAAACTCATCTTT.